These 3 T cell receptor beta chains were all obtained from the same sample, sequenced in a study of technical replicates of blood from several donors. Sequencing used immunoSEQ multiplex PCR; TCRdb keeps in-frame clones, though not all of them. The sample has about 83,000 clones; around 90% are singletons. Sequenced input: T cells isolated from PBMCs. The receptor set was obtained from a human donor in good health.

The rearrangement links TRBV4-1 to TRBJ1-2, with D uncertain. V gave up 3 bases and J gave up 8 bases, with 13 bases separating them. CDR1 is MGHRA, CDR2 YSYEKL, per germline. This CDR3 region has 13 residues. CDR3 sequence (DNA): TGCGCCAGCAGCCAGCCGGGGAGGATAGGCTACACCTTC. Its translation is CASSQPGRIGYTF.

The genes are TRBV18 and TRBJ1-2, with 7 bases identical to TRBD1. The CDR3 is made up of 14 amino acids. Germline assignment: CDR1 KGHSH and CDR2 LQKENI. V lost 2 bases, J lost 5 bases, and 5 bases stayed unmatched. The CDR3 loop reads CASSPGQVKYGYTF. The CDR3 nucleotides read TGTGCCAGCTCACCAGGACAGGTCAAGTATGGCTACACCTTC.

The chain is built from TRBV5-1 and TRBJ1-4; no reliable D call. Germline V gives CDR1 SGHRS, CDR2 YFSETQ. V was pared by 0 bases and J by 3 bases, with 9 bases between. There are 15 residues in the CDR3. CDR3 in DNA: TGCGCCAGCAGCTTGGTACCCGGAGCTAATGAAAAACTGTTTTTT. Translating it yields CASSLVPGANEKLFF.